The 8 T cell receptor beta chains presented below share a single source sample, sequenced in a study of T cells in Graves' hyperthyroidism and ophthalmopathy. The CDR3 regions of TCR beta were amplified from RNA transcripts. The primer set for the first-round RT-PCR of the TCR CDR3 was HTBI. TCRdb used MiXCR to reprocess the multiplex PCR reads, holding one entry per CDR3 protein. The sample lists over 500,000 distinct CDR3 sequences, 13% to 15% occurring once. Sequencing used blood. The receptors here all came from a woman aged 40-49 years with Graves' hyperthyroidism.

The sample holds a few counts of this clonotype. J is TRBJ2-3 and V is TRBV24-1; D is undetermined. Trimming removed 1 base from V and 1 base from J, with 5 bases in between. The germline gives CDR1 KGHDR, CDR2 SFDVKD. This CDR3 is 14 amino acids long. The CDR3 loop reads CATSDFRRTDTQYF. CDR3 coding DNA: TGTGCCACCAGTGATTTCCGCCGCACAGATACGCAGTATTTT.

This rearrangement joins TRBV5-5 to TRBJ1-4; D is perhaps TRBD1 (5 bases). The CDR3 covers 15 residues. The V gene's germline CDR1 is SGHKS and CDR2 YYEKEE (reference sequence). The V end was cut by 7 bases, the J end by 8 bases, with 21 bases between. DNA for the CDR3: TGTGCCAGCCTGGTAGTCGGGGACCCGAAGGAAAAACTGTTTTTT. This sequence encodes CASLVVGDPKEKLFF.

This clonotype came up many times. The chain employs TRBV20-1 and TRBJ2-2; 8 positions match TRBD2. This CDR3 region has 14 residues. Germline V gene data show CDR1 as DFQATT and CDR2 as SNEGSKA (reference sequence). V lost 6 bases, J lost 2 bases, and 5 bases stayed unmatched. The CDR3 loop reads CSALAGGNTGELFF. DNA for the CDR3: TGCAGTGCCCTGGCGGGGGGAAACACCGGGGAGCTGTTTTTT.

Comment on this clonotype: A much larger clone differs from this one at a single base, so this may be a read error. CDR3 region: CASSYRTGDEQFF. DNA for the CDR3: TGTGCCAGCAGCTACCGGACAGGGGACGAGCAGTTCTTC. The chain combines TRBV5-5 with TRBJ2-1, with 9 bases matching TRBD1. Per germline, CDR1 SGHKS and CDR2 YYEKEE (reference sequence). The CDR3 consists of 13 residues. With 3 bases clipped from V and 10 bases from J, the junction kept 5 bases outside the gene matches.

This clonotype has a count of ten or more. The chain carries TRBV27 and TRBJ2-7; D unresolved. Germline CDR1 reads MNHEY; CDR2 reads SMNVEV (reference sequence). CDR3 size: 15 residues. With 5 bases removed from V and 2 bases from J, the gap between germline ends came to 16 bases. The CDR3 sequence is CASSIRPEHPYEQYF. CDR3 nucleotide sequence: TGTGCCAGCAGTATCAGACCCGAGCACCCCTACGAGCAGTACTTC.

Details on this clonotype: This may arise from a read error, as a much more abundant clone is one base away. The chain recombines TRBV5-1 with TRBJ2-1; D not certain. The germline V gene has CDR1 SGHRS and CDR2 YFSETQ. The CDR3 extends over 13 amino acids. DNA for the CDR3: TGCGCCAGCAGCTCCGAGCCCTACTACGAGCAGAACTTC. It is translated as CASSSEPYYEQNF.

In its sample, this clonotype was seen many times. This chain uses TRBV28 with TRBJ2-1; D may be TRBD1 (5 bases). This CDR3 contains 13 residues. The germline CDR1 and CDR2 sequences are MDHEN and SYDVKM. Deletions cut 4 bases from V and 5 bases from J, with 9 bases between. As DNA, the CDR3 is TGTGCCAGCAGTTGGGGCAGGGACAATGAGCAGTTCTTC. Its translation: CASSWGRDNEQFF.

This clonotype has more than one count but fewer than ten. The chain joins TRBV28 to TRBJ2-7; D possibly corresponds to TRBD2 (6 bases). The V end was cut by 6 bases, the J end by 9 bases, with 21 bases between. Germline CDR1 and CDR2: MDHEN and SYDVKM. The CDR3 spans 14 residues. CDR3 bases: TGTGCCAGCAGGGTCGGGACTCTCAGTTTCGGGCAGTACTTC. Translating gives CASRVGTLSFGQYF.